The sample holds one count of the clone carrying this TCR beta chain. The trim removed 4 bases at V and 5 bases at J, leaving 7 bases unmatched. The CDR3 covers 15 residues. Germline CDR1 reads LGHDT; CDR2 reads YNNKEL (reference sequence). This entry comes from a study of blood T cell repertoires in COVID-19. The overall study: Collection of acute and convalescent COVID-19 samples took place in the United States, Italy and Spain. T cells, B-cell-depleted T cells, or PBMCs supplied cDNA or gDNA.

Methods used by the authors: The assay estimated nucleated cells by amplifying reference gene primers. The method was immunoSEQ multiplex PCR; TCRdb's version includes in-frame clones alone and lacks a portion of them. V and J calls and clone size are copied from that table; D and trimming were computed from the DNA. The sample lists 300,000 or so clones; 80% to 90% were seen once. This receptor was taken from a woman aged 50 to 60 who had recovered from COVID-19. Sequenced sample: peripheral blood. The rearrangement links TRBV3-1 (or the pseudogene TRBV3-2) to TRBJ2-3, with 9 nucleotides matching TRBD1. The CDR3 here is CASSLGQGSIDTQYF. CDR3 coding DNA: TGTGCCAGCAGCCTGGGACAGGGATCGATAGATACGCAGTATTTT.